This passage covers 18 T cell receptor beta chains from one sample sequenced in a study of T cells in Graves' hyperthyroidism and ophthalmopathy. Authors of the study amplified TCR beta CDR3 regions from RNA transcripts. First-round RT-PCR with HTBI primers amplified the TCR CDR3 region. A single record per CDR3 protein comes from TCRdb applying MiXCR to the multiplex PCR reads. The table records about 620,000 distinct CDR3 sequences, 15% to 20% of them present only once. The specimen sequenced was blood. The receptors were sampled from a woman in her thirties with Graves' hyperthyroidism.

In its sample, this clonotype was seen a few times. In DNA form, the CDR3 reads TGTGCCAGCAGCTCAACAACGGACCTAGGTGCCATGGAGCAGTTCTTC. Translating it yields CASSSTTDLGAMEQFF. The chain has TRBV7-9 and TRBJ2-1; D unresolved. The CDR3 spans 16 residues. Germline V CDR1 and CDR2: SEHNR, FQNEAQ (reference sequence). The V end was cut by 4 bases, the J end by 10 bases, with 23 bases between.

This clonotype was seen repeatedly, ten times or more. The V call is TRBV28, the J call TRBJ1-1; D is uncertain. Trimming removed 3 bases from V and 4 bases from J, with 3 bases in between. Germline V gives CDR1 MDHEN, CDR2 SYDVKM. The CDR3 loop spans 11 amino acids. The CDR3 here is CASSFSTEAFF. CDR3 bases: TGTGCCAGCAGTTTTAGCACTGAAGCTTTCTTT.

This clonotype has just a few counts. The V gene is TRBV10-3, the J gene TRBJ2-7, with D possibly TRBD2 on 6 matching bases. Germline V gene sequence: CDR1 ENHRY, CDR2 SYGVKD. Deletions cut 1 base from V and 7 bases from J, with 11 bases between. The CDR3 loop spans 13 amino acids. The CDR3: CAISEWEAREQYF. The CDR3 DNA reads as TGTGCCATCAGTGAGTGGGAGGCGAGGGAGCAGTACTTC.

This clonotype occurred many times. The CDR3 region is CASSSRWEQKGTDTQYF. DNA for the CDR3: TGTGCCAGCAGCTCCCGTTGGGAACAGAAGGGCACAGATACGCAGTATTTT. This chain joins TRBV7-2 and TRBJ2-3; no clear D gene. Germline-derived CDR1 and CDR2 are SGHTA and FQGNSA. There are 17 residues in the CDR3. Trimming pared 4 bases from V and 1 base from J, leaving 18 bases between.

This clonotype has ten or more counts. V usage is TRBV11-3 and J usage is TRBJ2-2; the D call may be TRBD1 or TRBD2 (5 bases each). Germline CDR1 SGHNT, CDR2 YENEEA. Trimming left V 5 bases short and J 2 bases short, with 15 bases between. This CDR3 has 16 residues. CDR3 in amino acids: CASSLDGGPNTGELFF. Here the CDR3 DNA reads TGTGCCAGCAGCCTTGATGGGGGTCCCAACACCGGGGAGCTGTTTTTT.

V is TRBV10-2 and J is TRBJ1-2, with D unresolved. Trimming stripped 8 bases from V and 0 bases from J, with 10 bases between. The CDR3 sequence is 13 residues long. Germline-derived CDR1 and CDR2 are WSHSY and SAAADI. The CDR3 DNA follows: TGCGCCAGCGGCGAGACAACTAACTATGGCTACACCTTC. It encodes CASGETTNYGYTF.

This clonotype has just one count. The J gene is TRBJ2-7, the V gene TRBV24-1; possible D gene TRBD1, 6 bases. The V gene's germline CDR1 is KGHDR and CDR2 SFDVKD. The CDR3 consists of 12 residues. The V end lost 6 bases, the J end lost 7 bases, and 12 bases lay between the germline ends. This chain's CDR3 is CATSSRGWEQYF. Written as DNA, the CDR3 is TGTGCCACCAGTAGCAGGGGATGGGAGCAGTACTTC.

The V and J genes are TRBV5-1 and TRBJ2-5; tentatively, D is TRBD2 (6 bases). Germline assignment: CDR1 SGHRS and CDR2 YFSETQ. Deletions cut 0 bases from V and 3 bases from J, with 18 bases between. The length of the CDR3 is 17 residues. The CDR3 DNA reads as TGCGCCAGCAGCTTGGACCGGGGGATGAGGCTCGAAGAGACCCAGTACTTC. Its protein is CASSLDRGMRLEETQYF.

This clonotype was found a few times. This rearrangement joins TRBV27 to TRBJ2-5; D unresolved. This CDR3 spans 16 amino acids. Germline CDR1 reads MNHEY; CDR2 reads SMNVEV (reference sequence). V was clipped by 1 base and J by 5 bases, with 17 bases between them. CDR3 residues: CASSLLSAGKRETQYF. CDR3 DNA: TGTGCCAGCAGTTTATTATCTGCTGGGAAACGGGAGACCCAGTACTTC.

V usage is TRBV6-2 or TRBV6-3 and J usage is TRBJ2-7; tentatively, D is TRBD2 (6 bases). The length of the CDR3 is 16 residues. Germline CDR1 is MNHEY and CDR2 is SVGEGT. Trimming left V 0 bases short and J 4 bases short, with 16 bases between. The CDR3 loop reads CASSYSWGLPSYEQYF. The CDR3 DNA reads TGTGCCAGCAGTTACTCGTGGGGACTCCCGAGTTACGAGCAGTACTTC.

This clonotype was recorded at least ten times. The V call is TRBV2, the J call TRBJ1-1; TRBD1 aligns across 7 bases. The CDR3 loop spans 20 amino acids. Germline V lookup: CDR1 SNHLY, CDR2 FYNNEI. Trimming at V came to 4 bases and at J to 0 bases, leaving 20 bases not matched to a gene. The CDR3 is CASSGGSDRLGVSMNTEAFF. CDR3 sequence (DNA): TGTGCCAGCAGTGGGGGGTCGGACAGGCTGGGAGTTTCTATGAACACTGAAGCTTTCTTT.

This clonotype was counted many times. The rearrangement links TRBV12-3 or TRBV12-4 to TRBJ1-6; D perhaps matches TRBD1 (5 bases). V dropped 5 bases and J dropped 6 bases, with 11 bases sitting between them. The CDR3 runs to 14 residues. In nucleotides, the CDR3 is TGTGCCAGCAGTGCAGGGAGCGGTAATTCACCCCTCCACTTT. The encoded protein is CASSAGSGNSPLHF.

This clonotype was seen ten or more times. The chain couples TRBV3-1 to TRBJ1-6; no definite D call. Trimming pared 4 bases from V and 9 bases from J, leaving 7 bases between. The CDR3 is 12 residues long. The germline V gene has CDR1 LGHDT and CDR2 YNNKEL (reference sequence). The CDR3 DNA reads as TGTGCCAGCAGCCCATCGGGTTCACCCCTCCACTTT. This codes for CASSPSGSPLHF.

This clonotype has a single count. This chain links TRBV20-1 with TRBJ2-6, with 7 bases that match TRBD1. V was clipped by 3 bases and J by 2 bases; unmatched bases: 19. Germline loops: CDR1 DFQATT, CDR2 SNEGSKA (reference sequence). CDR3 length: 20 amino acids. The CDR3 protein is CSARDRVGQVKGPGANVLTF. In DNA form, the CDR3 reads TGCAGTGCTAGGGACCGGGTAGGACAGGTCAAAGGACCTGGGGCCAACGTCCTGACTTTC.

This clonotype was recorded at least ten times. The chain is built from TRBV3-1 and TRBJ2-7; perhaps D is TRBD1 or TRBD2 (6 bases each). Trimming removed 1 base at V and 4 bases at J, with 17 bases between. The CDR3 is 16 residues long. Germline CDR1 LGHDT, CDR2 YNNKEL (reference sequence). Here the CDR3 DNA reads TGTGCCAGCAGCCAAGGGGGGCGGGATCCGTTGTACGAGCAGTACTTC. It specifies CASSQGGRDPLYEQYF.

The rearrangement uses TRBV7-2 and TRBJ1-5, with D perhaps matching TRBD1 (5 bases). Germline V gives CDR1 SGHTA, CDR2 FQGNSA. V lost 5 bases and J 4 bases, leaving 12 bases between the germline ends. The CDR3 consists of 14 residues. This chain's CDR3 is CASSPMRGNQPQHF. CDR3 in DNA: TGTGCCAGCAGCCCGATGCGGGGGAATCAGCCCCAGCATTTT.

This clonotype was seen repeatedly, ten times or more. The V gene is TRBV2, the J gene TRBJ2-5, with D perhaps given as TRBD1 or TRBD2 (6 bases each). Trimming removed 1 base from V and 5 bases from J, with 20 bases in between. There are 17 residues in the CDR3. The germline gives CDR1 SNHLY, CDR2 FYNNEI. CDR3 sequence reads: CASSEGYLGGNGETQYF. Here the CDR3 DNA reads TGTGCCAGCAGTGAAGGATACTTAGGGGGGAATGGGGAGACCCAGTACTTC. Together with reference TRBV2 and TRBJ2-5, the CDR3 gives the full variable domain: EPEVTQTPSHQVTQMGQEVILRCVPISNHLYFYWYRQILGQKVEFLVSFYNNEISEKSEIFDDQFSVERPDGSNFTLKIRSTKLEDSAMYFCASSEGYLGGNGETQYFGPGTRLLVL.

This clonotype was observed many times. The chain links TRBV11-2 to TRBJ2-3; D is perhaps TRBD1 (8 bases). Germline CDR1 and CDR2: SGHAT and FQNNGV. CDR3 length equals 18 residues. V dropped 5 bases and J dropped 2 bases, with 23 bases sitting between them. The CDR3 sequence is CASSQRNTGGLYTDTQYF. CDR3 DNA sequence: TGTGCCAGCAGCCAAAGAAACACAGGGGGACTATACACAGATACGCAGTATTTT.